This T cell receptor (beta chain) was captured in a study of vaccination and CD4 T cells after COVID-19. On the study more broadly: A median of around 70 days (range 14 to 241) separated dose two from the taking of post-vaccine samples.

Time point defined: late sampling 161 to 241 days after vaccination in three convalescent patients. Broader study findings: The researchers studied relatively few convalescent patients and omitted early post-infection timepoints. When vaccine-specific clones from convalescent patients were examined, 304 of 307 were spike mono-reactive.

MiXCR, applied by TCRdb to the PCR reads, yields one record per CDR3 protein. The sample includes roughly 31,000 distinct CDR3 sequences, around 49% of them seen just once. Points on this clonotype: No antigen is known for it.

This receptor was obtained from a human donor who had recovered from COVID-19. Specimen: CD4+ T cells from blood, collected about 7 months after SARS-CoV-2 vaccination.

CDR3 bases: TGTGCCATCCGACCTGATTCGCGGGAGTTGGAGACCCAGTACTTC. Residues: CAIRPDSRELETQYF. The chain combines TRBV10-3 with TRBJ2-5, with 7 bases that match TRBD2. The J segment lost 5 bases and the V segment lost 8 bases, leaving 14 bases of the junction unmatched. The germline gives CDR1 ENHRY, CDR2 SYGVKD. The CDR3 runs 15 residues.